The 13 T cell receptor beta chains below all came from one sample that was sequenced in a study of cytomegalovirus exposure and HLA in healthy donors. PCR employed 60 Vbeta and 13 Jbeta primers. TCRdb keeps only in-frame clones here, not all; method: immunoSEQ multiplex PCR. This listing includes 200,000 or so clones. Sample: PBMCs. These receptors came from a girl aged 2 to 10 in good health and CMV-seropositive.

The chain is built from TRBV11-1 and TRBJ2-1; a possible D gene is TRBD2 (7 bases). This CDR3 comprises 15 residues. The V and J ends lost 1 base and 13 bases respectively, with 20 bases between them. Germline loops: CDR1 SGHAT, CDR2 FQDESV (reference sequence). The CDR3 is CASSLEGGTPERQFF. The DNA for the CDR3 is TGTGCCAGCAGCTTAGAGGGGGGGACCCCCGAGCGACAGTTCTTC.

The genes are TRBV13 and TRBJ2-1; D perhaps matches TRBD1 (6 bases). Trimming removed 5 bases at V and 3 bases at J, with 14 bases between. The CDR3 has 15 amino acids. CDR1 is PRHDT, CDR2 FYEKMQ, per germline (reference sequence). CDR3 sequence: CASSQGSQGYNEQFF. The CDR3 region has the DNA TGTGCCAGCAGCCAGGGGTCCCAAGGCTACAATGAGCAGTTCTTC.

V is TRBV14 and J is TRBJ2-1; no clear D gene. The CDR3 is 16 residues long. The ends were cut back, 0 bases at V and 3 bases at J, with 12 bases in the middle. Per germline, CDR1 SGHDN and CDR2 FVKESK. The chain's CDR3 is CASSQDFATYYNEQFF. Here the CDR3 DNA reads TGTGCCAGCAGCCAAGATTTTGCCACCTACTACAATGAGCAGTTCTTC.

The CDR3, as DNA: TGTGCCAGCAGTTTAGTGGCGGGAGGTGTGGATGAGCAGTTCTTC. Protein: CASSLVAGGVDEQFF. The genes are TRBV27 and TRBJ2-1; 8 positions agree with TRBD2. The CDR3 loop spans 15 amino acids. CDR1 is MNHEY, CDR2 SMNVEV, per germline (reference sequence). The junction had 8 bases not matched to a gene; V was cut back by 2 bases and J by 8 bases.

The CDR3 DNA reads as TGTGCCAGCAGTTATATTACAAAAGAGACCCAGTACTTC. Its translation is CASSYITKETQYF. This rearrangement joins TRBV2 to TRBJ2-5; D is unresolved. This CDR3 region has 13 residues. Trimming shortened V by 5 bases and J by 3 bases, and 10 bases separated the two germline ends. Per germline, CDR1 SNHLY and CDR2 FYNNEI.

This chain links TRBV27 with TRBJ1-4, with D possibly being TRBD1 (6 bases). The germline V and J ends were trimmed by 8 bases and 10 bases, with 17 bases remaining between them. The CDR3 consists of 13 residues. The V gene's germline CDR1 is MNHEY and CDR2 SMNVEV (reference sequence). CDR3 bases: TGTGCCAGCTCGATTACAGGGCTCGGAAAACTGTTTTTT. Translated: CASSITGLGKLFF.

V and J are TRBV19 and TRBJ2-2, with D possibly TRBD2 on 6 matching bases. With 3 bases removed from V and 1 base from J, the gap between germline ends came to 9 bases. The CDR3 is 15 residues long. Germline CDR1 and CDR2: LNHDA and SQIVND (reference sequence). The CDR3 region has the DNA TGTGCCAGTAGTATCAACGGGGGGAACACCGGGGAGCTGTTTTTT. Translated, it gives CASSINGGNTGELFF.

V gene TRBV5-1 combines with J gene TRBJ2-5; weak D call: TRBD2 (5 bases). Trimming pared 7 bases from V and 4 bases from J, leaving 14 bases between. The CDR3 loop spans 13 amino acids. In germline, CDR1 is SGHRS, CDR2 YFSETQ. In DNA form, the CDR3 reads TGCGCCAGCCGGTCAAGCGGCCCAGAGACCCAGTACTTC. Translated, it gives CASRSSGPETQYF.

The chain links TRBV19 to TRBJ1-5; D is unresolved. CDR3 length: 14 residues. V was trimmed by 0 bases and J by 3 bases, leaving 6 bases between them. Germline V gives CDR1 LNHDA, CDR2 SQIVND (reference sequence). The DNA for the CDR3 is TGTGCCAGTAGTATAGATAGTACCAATCAGCCCCAGCATTTT. Amino acid sequence: CASSIDSTNQPQHF.

CDR3 protein: CASSRRTTGTKETQYF. The DNA of the CDR3 is TGTGCCAGCAGCCGGAGAACGACAGGAACCAAAGAGACCCAGTACTTC. The rearrangement joins TRBV7-6 to TRBJ2-5; possible D gene TRBD1, 6 bases. This CDR3 has 16 residues. V lost 5 bases and J 3 bases, leaving 19 bases between the germline ends. Germline CDR1 is SGHVS and CDR2 is FNYEAQ.

This chain links TRBV19 with TRBJ2-1; a weak D match, TRBD1 (6 bases). The V end lost 3 bases, the J end lost 3 bases, and 6 bases lay between the germline ends. This CDR3 has 13 amino acids. Germline V gives CDR1 LNHDA, CDR2 SQIVND (reference sequence). This chain's CDR3 is CASSMDSYNEQFF. Here the CDR3 DNA reads TGTGCCAGTAGTATGGACAGCTACAATGAGCAGTTCTTC. Full variable domain (remainder filled in from reference TRBV19 and TRBJ2-1): DGGITQSPKYLFRKEGQNVTLSCEQNLNHDAMYWYRQDPGQGLRLIYYSQIVNDFQKGDIAEGYSVSREKKESFPLTVTSAQKNPTAFYLCASSMDSYNEQFFGPGTRLTVL.

DNA for the CDR3: TGTGCCAGTAGTATAGCAAACACCAACTATGGCTACACCTTC. Amino acids: CASSIANTNYGYTF. V usage is TRBV19 and J usage is TRBJ1-2, with unresolved D. This CDR3 region has 14 residues. CDR1 is LNHDA, CDR2 SQIVND, per germline (reference sequence). V was shortened by 1 base and J by 2 bases, with 8 bases between the two germline ends.

This rearrangement joins TRBV7-3 to TRBJ2-1; a possible D gene is TRBD1 (5 bases). The germline V gene has CDR1 SGHTA and CDR2 FQGTGA. The germline V and J ends were trimmed by 2 bases and 9 bases, with 17 bases remaining between them. The CDR3 length is 15 residues. The CDR3 region has the DNA TGTGCCAGCAGCTTAGCTCCCAACGGGCAGGGTGAGCAGTTCTTC. Encoded protein: CASSLAPNGQGEQFF.